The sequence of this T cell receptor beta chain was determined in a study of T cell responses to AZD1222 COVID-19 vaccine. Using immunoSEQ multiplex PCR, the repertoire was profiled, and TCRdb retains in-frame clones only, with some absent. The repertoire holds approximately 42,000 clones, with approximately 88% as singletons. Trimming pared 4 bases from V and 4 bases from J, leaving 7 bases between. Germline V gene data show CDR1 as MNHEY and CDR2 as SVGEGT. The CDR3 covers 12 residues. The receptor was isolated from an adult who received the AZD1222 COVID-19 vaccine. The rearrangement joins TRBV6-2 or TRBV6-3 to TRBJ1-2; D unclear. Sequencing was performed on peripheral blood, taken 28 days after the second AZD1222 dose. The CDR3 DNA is TGTGCCAGCAGTTCCCTCGGCTATGGCTACACCTTC. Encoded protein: CASSSLGYGYTF.